Each of the 11 T cell receptor beta chains below was sequenced from the same sample in a study of blood T cell repertoires in COVID-19 (dated by TCRdb to 2020 to 2022). The library relied on the immunoSEQ multiplex PCR assay. The clones in this table, taken by TCRdb from immuneACCESS, are in-frame only. Not every clone is retained; where verified, under half of the shortfall comes from an unresolved V gene, and the cause of the rest is unknown. The sample table records 110,000 to 150,000 clones; over 75% of these occur just once. The top ten constitute 2.5% to 3.5% of the sample. Sequencing was done on a sample of peripheral blood. All receptors derive from a woman aged 55-69 years with active COVID-19.

This chain connects TRBV15 to TRBJ1-1; tentatively, D is TRBD1 (5 bases). The length of the CDR3 is 17 residues. V was clipped by 0 bases and J by 3 bases, with 17 bases between them. CDR1 and CDR2 (germline): LNHNV, YYDKDF (reference sequence). The chain's CDR3 is CATSRDRQGLPYTEAFF. CDR3 sequence (DNA): TGTGCCACCAGCAGAGATAGGCAGGGCCTGCCGTACACTGAAGCTTTCTTT.

The chain recombines TRBV7-8 with TRBJ1-1, with 8 bases aligning to TRBD1. After removal of 6 bases from V and 2 bases from J, the junction contained 11 bases not matched to a gene. The germline V gene encodes CDR1 SGHVS and CDR2 FQNEAQ. The CDR3 length is 16 residues. CDR3: CASSRLAQGGNTEAFF. In nucleotides, the CDR3 is TGTGCCAGCAGTCGATTGGCACAGGGGGGAAACACTGAAGCTTTCTTT. Complete variable domain (other parts from reference TRBV7-8 and TRBJ1-1): GAGVSQSPRYKVAKRGQDVALRCDPISGHVSLFWYQQALGQGPEFLTYFQNEAQLDKSGLPSDRFFAERPEGSVSTLKIQRTQQEDSAVYLCASSRLAQGGNTEAFFGQGTRLTVV.

The CDR3 sequence is CASSLLAGTGADTQYF. DNA for the CDR3: TGTGCCAGCAGTTTACTGGCCGGGACAGGGGCAGATACGCAGTATTTT. The chain is built from TRBV27 and TRBJ2-3; 10 nucleotides line up with TRBD1. Looked up from germline, CDR1 is MNHEY and CDR2 is SMNVEV (reference sequence). The CDR3 is 16 amino acids. Trimming at V came to 2 bases and at J to 4 bases, leaving 6 bases not matched to a gene.

The chain links TRBV28 to TRBJ2-1; 9 bases are shared with TRBD2. The CDR3 has 16 amino acids. Germline CDR1 is MDHEN and CDR2 is SYDVKM. Trimming removed 6 bases from V and 1 base from J; junction bases left unmatched: 7. The CDR3 spells CASSRAGGRSYNEQFF. CDR3 nucleotide sequence: TGTGCCAGCAGCCGGGCGGGAGGGCGGTCCTACAATGAGCAGTTCTTC. Full variable domain (remainder filled in from reference TRBV28 and TRBJ2-1): DVKVTQSSRYLVKRTGEKVFLECVQDMDHENMFWYRQDPGLGLRLIYFSYDVKMKEKGDIPEGYSVSREKKERFSLILESASTNQTSMYLCASSRAGGRSYNEQFFGPGTRLTVL.

The chain has TRBV7-2 and TRBJ1-6; D possibly corresponds to TRBD1 (6 bases). CDR3 length equals 13 residues. Trimming stripped 4 bases from V and 10 bases from J, with 11 bases between. CDR1 SGHTA and CDR2 FQGNSA come from the germline V gene. CDR3 in DNA: TGTGCCAGCAGCTCGTACAGGGAATCACCCCTCCACTTT. The encoded protein is CASSSYRESPLHF. The full variable domain, its missing parts supplied by reference TRBV7-2 and TRBJ1-6, is GAGVSQSPSNKVTEKGKDVELRCDPISGHTALYWYRQSLGQGLEFLIYFQGNSAPDKSGLPSDRFSAERTGGSVSTLTIQRTQQEDSAVYLCASSSYRESPLHFGNGTRLTVT.

The chain joins TRBV4-2 to TRBJ1-1; D is unclear. The CDR3 has 13 amino acids. Trimming shortened V by 0 bases and J by 1 base, and 3 bases separated the two germline ends. Germline values: CDR1 LGHNA, CDR2 YNFKEQ. CDR3 protein: CASSQDRNTEAFF. The CDR3 nucleotides read TGTGCCAGCAGCCAAGACAGGAACACTGAAGCTTTCTTT.

The chain links TRBV18 to TRBJ2-5; D not resolved. Per germline, CDR1 KGHSH and CDR2 LQKENI. The V end was cut by 2 bases, the J end by 5 bases, with 9 bases between. The CDR3 runs 13 residues. CDR3 amino acids: CASSPNYGETQYF. CDR3 sequence (DNA): TGTGCCAGCTCACCAAATTACGGGGAGACCCAGTACTTC.

V and J are TRBV19 and TRBJ1-2; no clear D gene. The V end lost 4 bases, the J end lost 4 bases, and 16 bases lay between the germline ends. Per the germline V gene, CDR1 is LNHDA and CDR2 is SQIVND (reference sequence). The CDR3 length is 15 residues. The CDR3 spells CASSTTSSMGYGYTF. DNA for the CDR3: TGTGCCAGTAGTACGACCAGTAGCATGGGCTATGGCTACACCTTC.

This clone showed up many times. This chain connects TRBV9 to TRBJ1-3; tentative D call: TRBD1 (6 bases). CDR1 and CDR2 (germline): SGDLS, YYNGEE. Trimming removed 1 base at V and 0 bases at J, with 8 bases between. The CDR3 contains 15 residues. DNA for the CDR3: TGTGCCAGCAGCGTAATGACAGGCTCTGGAAACACCATATATTTT. It yields the protein CASSVMTGSGNTIYF. The full variable domain, in which reference TRBV9 and TRBJ1-3 provide the parts outside the CDR3, is DSGVTQTPKHLITATGQRVTLRCSPRSGDLSVYWYQQSLDQGLQFLIQYYNGEERAKGNILERFSAQQFPDLHSELNLSSLELGDSALYFCASSVMTGSGNTIYFGEGSWLTVV.

The chain uses TRBV7-3 and TRBJ2-3, with 7 bases lining up with TRBD2. Germline V CDR1 and CDR2: SGHTA, FQGTGA. This CDR3 is 16 amino acids long. V shed 5 bases and J 0 bases; nucleotides not matched to a gene: 8. This chain's CDR3 is CASSPYGGSSTDTQYF. Here the CDR3 DNA reads TGTGCCAGCAGCCCCTATGGCGGGAGTAGCACAGATACGCAGTATTTT. Drawing the rest from reference TRBV7-3 and TRBJ2-3, the complete variable domain is GAGVSQTPSNKVTEKGKYVELRCDPISGHTALYWYRQSLGQGPEFLIYFQGTGAADDSGLPNDRFFAVRPEGSVSTLKIQRTERGDSAVYLCASSPYGGSSTDTQYFGPGTRLTVL.

The chain employs TRBV5-8 and TRBJ2-1, with a tentative D call TRBD2 (6 bases). Deletions cut 1 base from V and 9 bases from J, with 17 bases between. Germline CDR1 reads SGHTS; CDR2 reads YDEGEE. The CDR3 is made up of 15 amino acids. The CDR3 spells CASSLNILLAGEQFF. The CDR3 region has the DNA TGTGCCAGCAGCTTGAACATATTACTAGCTGGTGAGCAGTTCTTC.